Listed below are T cell receptor beta chains from one sample, sequenced in a study of vaccination and CD4 T cells after COVID-19. Which antigens these TCRs recognize remains unknown. TCRdb called the PCR reads again in MiXCR, with one record for every CDR3 protein. The sample records more than 9,000 distinct CDR3 sequences, 45% to 50% being singletons. What was sequenced was CD4+ T cells from blood, cultured in vitro. Source of these receptors: a human donor who had recovered from COVID-19. Each CDR3 is given with its conserved first and last residue. Fields, in order: clone size, J gene, V gene, D gene, CDR3 protein, CDR3 DNA. A D gene is named only where the DNA matches it firmly. Some rows mark clone size as missing; the rest say once, few, many or name a class of expanded clone.

abundance: NA; j_gene: TRBJ2-2; v_gene: TRBV29-1; d_gene: TRBD1; CDR3aa: CSAPGQMNTGELFF; CDR3nt: TGCAGCGCCCCGGGACAGATGAACACCGGGGAGCTGTTTTTT
abundance: NA; j_gene: TRBJ1-5; v_gene: TRBV12-3/TRBV12-4; d_gene: TRBD1; CDR3aa: CASSFRQGGANQPQHF; CDR3nt: TGTGCCAGCAGTTTTAGGCAGGGGGGCGCGAATCAGCCCCAGCATTTT
abundance: NA; j_gene: TRBJ1-2; v_gene: TRBV6-5; d_gene: TRBD1; CDR3aa: CASSYARLRGLRGYTF; CDR3nt: TGTGCCAGCAGTTACGCCCGTCTCAGGGGGCTTCGGGGCTACACCTTC
abundance: NA; j_gene: TRBJ2-3; v_gene: TRBV10-3; d_gene: NA; CDR3aa: CAISPGKNTQYF; CDR3nt: TGTGCCATCAGCCCCGGGAAGAATACGCAGTATTTT
abundance: NA; j_gene: TRBJ2-1; v_gene: TRBV7-9; d_gene: NA; CDR3aa: CASKPGPGDNEQFF; CDR3nt: TGTGCCAGCAAGCCGGGTCCGGGTGACAATGAGCAGTTCTTC
abundance: NA; j_gene: TRBJ2-5; v_gene: TRBV10-1; d_gene: NA; CDR3aa: CASSEGFLETQYF; CDR3nt: TGCGCCAGCAGTGAAGGCTTTTTGGAGACCCAGTACTTC
abundance: NA; j_gene: TRBJ1-2; v_gene: TRBV12-3/TRBV12-4; d_gene: NA; CDR3aa: CASSFGGAGYTF; CDR3nt: TGTGCCAGCAGTTTCGGGGGAGCGGGCTACACCTTC
abundance: few; j_gene: TRBJ2-3; v_gene: TRBV24-1; d_gene: NA; CDR3aa: CATNPGPPGPDTQYF; CDR3nt: TGTGCCACCAATCCCGGGCCGCCCGGCCCAGATACGCAGTATTTT
abundance: few; j_gene: TRBJ1-2; v_gene: TRBV5-1; d_gene: NA; CDR3aa: CASRPDGGYYGYTF; CDR3nt: TGCGCCAGCAGACCGGACGGGGGGTACTATGGCTACACCTTC
abundance: few; j_gene: TRBJ1-5; v_gene: TRBV20-1; d_gene: TRBD1; CDR3aa: CSARTGFRQPQHF; CDR3nt: TGCAGTGCTCGGACAGGGTTCCGTCAGCCCCAGCATTTT
abundance: NA; j_gene: TRBJ2-7; v_gene: TRBV6-1; d_gene: NA; CDR3aa: CASSESGNHYEQYF; CDR3nt: TGTGCCAGCAGTGAATCCGGGAACCATTACGAGCAGTACTTC
abundance: NA; j_gene: TRBJ2-5; v_gene: TRBV5-1; d_gene: NA; CDR3aa: CASSLDGVFQETQYF; CDR3nt: TGCGCCAGCAGCTTGGATGGGGTTTTCCAAGAGACCCAGTACTTC
abundance: NA; j_gene: TRBJ2-1; v_gene: TRBV2; d_gene: NA; CDR3aa: CASSGGPYNEQFF; CDR3nt: TGTGCCAGCAGTGGGGGCCCCTACAATGAGCAGTTCTTC
abundance: few; j_gene: TRBJ1-5; v_gene: TRBV6-1; d_gene: NA; CDR3aa: CASRAHGTRHSNQPQHF; CDR3nt: TGTGCCAGCAGAGCCCACGGGACACGACATAGCAATCAGCCCCAGCATTTT
abundance: NA; j_gene: TRBJ1-2; v_gene: TRBV20-1; d_gene: NA; CDR3aa: CSARIGTPANYGYTF; CDR3nt: TGCAGTGCTCGGATAGGGACACCTGCTAACTATGGCTACACCTTC
abundance: NA; j_gene: TRBJ1-4; v_gene: TRBV20-1; d_gene: NA; CDR3aa: CSAAEGEKLFF; CDR3nt: TGCAGTGCTGCGGAGGGTGAAAAACTGTTTTTT